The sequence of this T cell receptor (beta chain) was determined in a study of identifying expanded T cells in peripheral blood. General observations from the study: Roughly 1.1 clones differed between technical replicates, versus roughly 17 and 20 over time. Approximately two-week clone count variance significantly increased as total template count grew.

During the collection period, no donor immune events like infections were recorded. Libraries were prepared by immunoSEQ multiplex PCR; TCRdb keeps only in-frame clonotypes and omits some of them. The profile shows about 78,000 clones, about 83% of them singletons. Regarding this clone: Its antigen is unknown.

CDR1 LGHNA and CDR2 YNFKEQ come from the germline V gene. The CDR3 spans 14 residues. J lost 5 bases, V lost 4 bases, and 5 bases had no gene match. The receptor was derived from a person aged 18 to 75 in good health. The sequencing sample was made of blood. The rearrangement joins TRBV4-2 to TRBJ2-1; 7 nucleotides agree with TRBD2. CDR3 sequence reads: CASSLGLGDNEQFF. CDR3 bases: TGTGCCAGCAGCCTTGGACTAGGCGACAATGAGCAGTTCTTC.